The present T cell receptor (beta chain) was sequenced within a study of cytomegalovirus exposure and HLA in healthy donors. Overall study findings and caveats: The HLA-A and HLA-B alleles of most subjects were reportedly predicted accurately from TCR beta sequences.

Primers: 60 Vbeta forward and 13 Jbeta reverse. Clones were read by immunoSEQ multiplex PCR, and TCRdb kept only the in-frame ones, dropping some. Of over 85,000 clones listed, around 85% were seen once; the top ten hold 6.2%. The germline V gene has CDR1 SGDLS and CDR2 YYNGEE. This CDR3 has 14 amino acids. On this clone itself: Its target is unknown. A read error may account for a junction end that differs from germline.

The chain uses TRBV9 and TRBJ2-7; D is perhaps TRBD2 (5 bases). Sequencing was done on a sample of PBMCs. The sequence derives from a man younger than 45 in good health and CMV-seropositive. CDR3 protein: CASSVGAGAYKQYF. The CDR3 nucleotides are TGTGCCAGCAGCGTAGGGGCGGGTGCCTACAAGCAGTACTTC. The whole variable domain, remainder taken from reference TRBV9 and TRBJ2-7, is DSGVTQTPKHLITATGQRVTLRCSPRSGDLSVYWYQQSLDQGLQFLIQYYNGEERAKGNILERFSAQQFPDLHSELNLSSLELGDSALYFCASSVGAGAYKQYFGPGTRLTVT.